A single T cell receptor beta chain is shown here with its context. This record belongs to a study of T cell changes during pregnancy in multiple sclerosis. Clones were sequenced by immunoSEQ multiplex PCR, and TCRdb holds only the in-frame ones, with some missing. The repertoire holds fewer than 80,000 clones, with around 92% as singletons. Germline-derived CDR1 and CDR2 are LNHDA and SQIVND (reference sequence). The CDR3 extends over 14 amino acids. V dropped 5 bases and J dropped 1; count of bases not matched to a gene: 2. This rearrangement joins TRBV19 to TRBJ1-1, with 9 bases lining up with TRBD1. This receptor was taken from a female donor in good health, enrolled as a control in a pregnancy study. The specimen comprised peripheral blood, sampled in the third trimester of pregnancy. The CDR3 region has the DNA TGTGCCAGTAGTGGGACAGGGAAGAACACTGAAGCTTTCTTT. Translated, it gives CASSGTGKNTEAFF.